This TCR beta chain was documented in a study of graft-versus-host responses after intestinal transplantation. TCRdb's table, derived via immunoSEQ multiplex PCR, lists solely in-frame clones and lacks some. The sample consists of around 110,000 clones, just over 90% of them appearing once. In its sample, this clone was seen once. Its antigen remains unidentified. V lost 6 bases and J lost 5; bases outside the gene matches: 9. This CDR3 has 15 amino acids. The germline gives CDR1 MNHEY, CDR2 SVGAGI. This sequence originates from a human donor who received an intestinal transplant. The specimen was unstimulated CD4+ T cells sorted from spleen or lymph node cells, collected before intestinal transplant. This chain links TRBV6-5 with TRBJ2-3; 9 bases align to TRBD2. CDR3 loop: CASSTQGLALDTQYF. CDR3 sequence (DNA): TGTGCCAGCAGCACTCAGGGACTAGCTCTAGATACGCAGTATTTT.